The present entry profiles one TCR beta chain with its context. Its antigen is not known. Primers included in the PCR were 60 Vbeta and 13 Jbeta primers. The protocol was immunoSEQ multiplex PCR, while the TCRdb copy is restricted to in-frame clones and leaves out a portion. The sample holds some 150,000 clones, over 70% seen once. Unrecorded immune exposures were likely, despite nominal health at sampling. The data are from a study of cytomegalovirus exposure and HLA in healthy donors. At the level of the study: Unique TCRs from HLA-typed donors, 80 million to 100 million of them, were held in an early data release. The study's findings and limits: Most TCR sequences were uncommon, yet certain public TCRs appeared in many donors.

The trim removed 5 bases at V and 7 bases at J, leaving 8 bases unmatched. Germline lookup yields CDR1 SEHNR and CDR2 FQNEAQ (reference sequence). There are 15 residues in the CDR3. The genes are TRBV7-9 and TRBJ2-5; 12 nucleotides agree with TRBD1. The source is a man younger than 40 in good health and CMV-seropositive. The sample was PBMCs. CDR3 coding DNA: TGTGCCAGCAGCCCGCGGGACAGGGGGCAGCCGACCCAGTACTTC. It encodes CASSPRDRGQPTQYF.